These 29 T cell receptor beta chains originate from one sample sequenced in a study of blood T cell repertoires in COVID-19. Clones were read by immunoSEQ multiplex PCR, and TCRdb kept only the in-frame ones, dropping some. Of a few hundred thousand clones in the sample, 70% to 80% were seen once. The sequenced sample consisted of peripheral blood. The receptors originated from a woman of 80 years or more with acute or convalescent COVID-19.

The rearrangement links TRBV18 to TRBJ2-3; D uncertain. Deletions cut 1 base from V and 1 base from J, with 6 bases between. CDR3 length: 14 residues. Germline lookup yields CDR1 KGHSH and CDR2 LQKENI. This chain's CDR3 is CASSPQQGTDTQYF. CDR3 nucleotide sequence: TGTGCCAGCTCACCACAGCAGGGCACAGATACGCAGTATTTT.

This clone has only one observation. The genes are TRBV6-5 and TRBJ1-2; 11 bases are a match to TRBD1. The germline gives CDR1 MNHEY, CDR2 SVGAGI. Germline trimming cut 7 bases from V and 4 bases from J; bases unmatched to any gene: 5. The CDR3 loop spans 14 amino acids. CDR3 residues: CASIGTGGVYGYTF. Here the CDR3 DNA reads TGTGCCAGCATTGGGACAGGGGGTGTCTATGGCTACACCTTC.

This clone occurred a few times. V and J are TRBV5-6 and TRBJ2-7, with 13 bases that match TRBD2. Germline-derived CDR1 and CDR2 are SGHDT and YYEEEE. V was pared by 0 bases and J by 5 bases, with 2 bases of the junction left unmatched. CDR3 length equals 15 residues. Here the CDR3 DNA reads TGTGCCAGCAGCTTGGTGGGACTAGCGGGAAACGAGCAGTACTTC. Translation gives CASSLVGLAGNEQYF.

The chain uses TRBV4-1 and TRBJ2-7; D might be TRBD2 (6 bases). Germline V gene sequence: CDR1 MGHRA, CDR2 YSYEKL. V was pared by 1 base and J by 7 bases, with 26 bases between. The CDR3 is made up of 18 amino acids. CDR3 bases: TGCGCCAGCAGCCAAGCAGCCCAAATCATAGTCCCCGCGGGGGAGCAGTACTTC. This sequence encodes CASSQAAQIIVPAGEQYF.

This sequence joins TRBV18 and TRBJ1-5, with unresolved D. CDR1 and CDR2 from the germline V gene are KGHSH and LQKENI. This CDR3 spans 15 amino acids. Trimming pared 2 bases from V and 5 bases from J, leaving 13 bases between. The chain's CDR3 is CASSPKSTQHQPQHF. In DNA, the CDR3 is TGTGCCAGCTCACCAAAGTCGACACAGCATCAGCCCCAGCATTTT.

This chain joins TRBV19 and TRBJ2-4; 7 bases fit TRBD2. The CDR3 spans 14 residues. Germline CDR1 is LNHDA and CDR2 is SQIVND (reference sequence). V trimming: 1 base; J trimming: 3 bases; junction bases outside the gene matches: 0. The CDR3 coding sequence is TGTGCCAGTAGTATAGGGGGGGGCAAAAACATTCAGTACTTC. Translating it yields CASSIGGGKNIQYF.

The rearrangement uses TRBV12-5 and TRBJ1-3; no firm D call. The CDR3 has 18 residues. V lost 0 bases, J lost 0 bases, and 15 bases lay in between. Germline V CDR1 and CDR2: LGHNT, FRNRAP. The CDR3 nucleotides read TGTGCTAGTGGTTTGGTAAGAAACCTCCTAAGCTCTGGAAACACCATATATTTT. Its translation: CASGLVRNLLSSGNTIYF. The variable domain in full, completed from reference TRBV12-5 and TRBJ1-3, reads DARVTQTPRHKVTEMGQEVTMRCQPILGHNTVFWYRQTMMQGLELLAYFRNRAPLDDSGMPKDRFSAEMPDATLATLKIQPSEPRDSAVYFCASGLVRNLLSSGNTIYFGEGSWLTVV.

CDR3 coding DNA: TGTGCCATCAGTGAACCTAGGACAGGGTCTGGAAACACCATATATTTT. Translated, it gives CAISEPRTGSGNTIYF. The J gene is TRBJ1-3, the V gene TRBV10-3, with 8 bases lining up with TRBD1. This CDR3 region has 16 residues. CDR1 is ENHRY and CDR2 is SYGVKD in the germline V gene. V trimming: 3 bases; J trimming: 1 base; junction bases outside the gene matches: 5.

The chain joins TRBV7-2 to TRBJ1-3; D call uncertain. Germline CDR1 and CDR2: SGHTA and FQGNSA. The CDR3 extends over 14 amino acids. V was pared by 1 base and J by 4 bases, with 8 bases between. CDR3 in amino acids: CASSLGQTGNTIYF. CDR3 in DNA: TGTGCCAGCAGCTTAGGGCAAACCGGAAACACCATATATTTT.

This clone was seen once. The chain couples TRBV10-3 to TRBJ1-6; TRBD1 is a possible D gene (6 bases). The CDR3 runs 13 residues. Germline CDR1 reads ENHRY; CDR2 reads SYGVKD. Trimming took 7 bases from V and 10 from J, leaving 14 bases between them. CDR3 nucleotides: TGTGCCATCAAACCGGGACAAAGCTCACCCCTCCACTTT. Protein product: CAIKPGQSSPLHF.

The chain couples TRBV5-4 to TRBJ1-4; possible D gene TRBD1, 6 bases. This CDR3 contains 14 residues. The germline V and J ends were trimmed by 4 bases and 7 bases, with 14 bases remaining between them. CDR1 is SGHNT and CDR2 is YYREEE in the germline V gene (reference sequence). The CDR3 sequence: CASSKGGFGEKLFF. Here the CDR3 DNA reads TGTGCCAGCAGCAAAGGGGGATTCGGTGAAAAACTGTTTTTT.

This clone has just a few counts. This chain uses TRBV6-2 or TRBV6-3 with TRBJ1-6; 7 nucleotides align to TRBD1. The CDR3 totals 16 residues. Germline values: CDR1 MNHEY, CDR2 SVGEGT. V lost 0 bases and J lost 10; bases outside the gene matches: 9. For the CDR3, the DNA is TGTGCCAGCAGTTACTCGAACGCAGGGGGGACCTCACCCCTCCACTTT. Its translation is CASSYSNAGGTSPLHF.

The V and J genes are TRBV5-1 and TRBJ2-1; 12 nucleotides agree with TRBD2. This CDR3 comprises 15 residues. Germline CDR1 and CDR2: SGHRS and YFSETQ. The V segment lost 0 bases and the J segment 7 bases; nucleotides outside the gene matches: 2. The CDR3 loop is CASSLALAGGNEQFF. The CDR3 coding sequence is TGCGCCAGCAGCTTGGCCCTAGCGGGAGGGAATGAGCAGTTCTTC.

The rearrangement joins TRBV11-2 to TRBJ1-2, with D perhaps matching TRBD1 (6 bases). The length of the CDR3 is 13 residues. The germline V gene has CDR1 SGHAT and CDR2 FQNNGV. V was pared by 5 bases and J by 8 bases, with 15 bases between. CDR3 sequence: CASSNRVQEGYTF. The CDR3 DNA follows: TGTGCCAGCAGCAACAGGGTACAAGAAGGCTACACCTTC.

The gene calls are TRBV6-2 or TRBV6-3 and TRBJ1-4; D remains unclear. From germline, CDR1 is MNHEY and CDR2 SVGEGT. The ends were cut back, 2 bases at V and 5 bases at J, with 3 bases in the middle. This CDR3 region has 12 residues. CDR3 region: CASSYRNEKLFF. The CDR3 DNA reads TGTGCCAGCAGTTACCGGAATGAAAAACTGTTTTTT.

The CDR3 sequence is CASSPGHKNEKLFF. The DNA of the CDR3 is TGTGCCAGCTCACCGGGACACAAGAATGAAAAACTGTTTTTT. V usage is TRBV18 and J usage is TRBJ1-4; D might be TRBD1 (6 bases). Germline V gives CDR1 KGHSH, CDR2 LQKENI. Deletions cut 3 bases from V and 5 bases from J, with 10 bases between. The length of the CDR3 is 14 residues.

V and J are TRBV4-1 and TRBJ1-2; TRBD1 aligns across 7 bases. V lost 4 bases to trimming and J lost 5 bases; unmatched junction nucleotides: 7. CDR3 length: 14 residues. Germline-derived CDR1 and CDR2 are MGHRA and YSYEKL. The CDR3 coding sequence is TGCGCCAGCAGCCCCAGGGACAGCCCTTATGGCTACACCTTC. Translation gives CASSPRDSPYGYTF.

V is TRBV7-6 and J is TRBJ2-2; 7 positions match TRBD2. The length of the CDR3 is 17 residues. With V trimmed by 5 bases and J by 4 bases, 13 bases remained unmatched. Germline CDR1 SGHVS, CDR2 FNYEAQ. This CDR3 reads CASSAVLAEQRTGELFF. Here the CDR3 DNA reads TGTGCCAGCAGCGCCGTTCTAGCGGAACAGCGCACCGGGGAGCTGTTTTTT.

The V and J genes are TRBV7-2 and TRBJ1-6; 8 nucleotides match TRBD1. V was clipped by 2 bases and J by 9 bases; unmatched bases: 3. The germline gives CDR1 SGHTA, CDR2 FQGNSA. This CDR3 has 14 amino acids. In nucleotides, the CDR3 is TGTGCCAGCAGCTTAAGTCAGGGGGCTTCACCCCTCCACTTT. Translating gives CASSLSQGASPLHF.

This chain uses TRBV18 with TRBJ2-5; maybe TRBD2 (5 bases). The CDR3 is 14 residues long. The ends were cut back, 2 bases at V and 4 bases at J, with 11 bases in the middle. The germline V gene has CDR1 KGHSH and CDR2 LQKENI. CDR3 region: CASSPLTAGETQYF. CDR3 sequence (DNA): TGTGCCAGCTCACCATTGACGGCGGGAGAGACCCAGTACTTC.

The genes are TRBV5-6 and TRBJ1-3; a weak D match, TRBD1 (6 bases). The ends were cut back, 0 bases at V and 0 bases at J, with 16 bases in the middle. This CDR3 spans 18 amino acids. Germline CDR1 SGHDT, CDR2 YYEEEE. DNA for the CDR3: TGTGCCAGCAGCTTGGGGGGGCGGGTTCTTCGCTCTGGAAACACCATATATTTT. Encoded protein: CASSLGGRVLRSGNTIYF.

This clone came up a few times. The chain employs TRBV7-2 and TRBJ2-7, with TRBD2 as a possible D gene (5 bases). Germline V gives CDR1 SGHTA, CDR2 FQGNSA. This CDR3 has 16 residues. Between the trimmed V and J ends, which lost 5 bases and 0 bases, there was a span of 17 bases. CDR3 sequence reads: CASSPKRAPASYEQYF. Written as DNA, the CDR3 is TGTGCCAGCAGCCCAAAGAGGGCGCCCGCCTCCTACGAGCAGTACTTC. Supplemented by reference TRBV7-2 and TRBJ2-7, the full variable domain reads GAGVSQSPSNKVTEKGKDVELRCDPISGHTALYWYRQSLGQGLEFLIYFQGNSAPDKSGLPSDRFSAERTGGSVSTLTIQRTQQEDSAVYLCASSPKRAPASYEQYFGPGTRLTVT.

The chain couples TRBV5-6 to TRBJ1-6, with TRBD1 matching over 10 bases. Losses at the gene ends were 4 bases for V and 4 bases for J; bases not matched to a gene: 2. This CDR3 is built from 15 residues. Germline V CDR1 and CDR2: SGHDT, YYEEEE. CDR3 loop: CASSPGQGYNSPLHF. The CDR3, as DNA: TGTGCCAGCAGCCCGGGACAGGGGTATAATTCACCCCTCCACTTT.

The chain couples TRBV1 to TRBJ2-1; the table's D call TRBD2 went unverified against the DNA. TRBV1 is a pseudogene. This CDR3 region has 17 residues. The CDR3 coding sequence is TGCACCAGCAGCCCCGGCAACGTGGAGGCCGACTACAATGAGCAGTTCTTC. Its protein product is CTSSPGNVEADYNEQFF.

The chain employs TRBV30 and TRBJ1-4, with 8 bases that match TRBD1. The CDR3 length is 15 residues. Per the germline V gene, CDR1 is GTSNPN and CDR2 is SVGIG (reference sequence). V shed 1 base, J shed 8 bases, and the junction held 9 bases outside the gene matches. CDR3 in amino acids: CAWSAAGGLREKLFF. The CDR3 DNA sequence: TGTGCCTGGAGTGCGGCAGGGGGCTTGCGGGAAAAACTGTTTTTT.

About this clone: An end of the junction does not agree with germline; a read error may underlie this. The chain is built from TRBV18 and TRBJ2-5, with unresolved D. Germline CDR1 KGHSH, CDR2 LQKENI. This CDR3 spans 13 amino acids. The chain's CDR3 is CASLPHLRETQYF. CDR3 bases: TGTGCCAGCTTACCACACTTACGGGAGACCCAGTACTTC.

As regards this clone: The sample has other DNA sequences that encode this CDR3 too. The chain uses TRBV6-5 and TRBJ1-2; D is unresolved. Per the germline V gene, CDR1 is MNHEY and CDR2 is SVGAGI. The CDR3 covers 12 residues. The V end was cut by 2 bases, the J end by 8 bases, with 9 bases between. Here the CDR3 reads CASSYGGGGYTF. CDR3 sequence (DNA): TGTGCCAGCAGTTACGGCGGAGGGGGCTACACCTTC.

This clone was detected a few times. The rearrangement uses TRBV9 and TRBJ1-6; D gene unclear. The germline V and J ends were trimmed by 1 base and 6 bases, with 8 bases remaining between them. The CDR3 spans 14 residues. From germline, CDR1 is SGDLS and CDR2 YYNGEE. CDR3 nucleotide sequence: TGTGCCAGCAGCGTACAGGCTGGTAATTCACCCCTCCACTTT. This gives the protein CASSVQAGNSPLHF.

The chain couples TRBV11-2 to TRBJ1-2, with TRBD1 as a possible D gene (5 bases). V lost 11 bases to trimming and J lost 8 bases, with 15 bases between them. This CDR3 spans 11 amino acids. Looked up from germline, CDR1 is SGHAT and CDR2 is FQNNGV. This CDR3 is CAEGGGGGYTF. CDR3 nucleotides: TGTGCCGAAGGCGGGGGTGGCGGCTACACCTTC. Drawing the rest from reference TRBV11-2 and TRBJ1-2, the complete variable domain is EAGVAQSPRYKIIEKRQSVAFWCNPISGHATLYWYQQILGQGPKLLIQFQNNGVVDDSQLPKDRFSAERLKGVDSTLKIQPAKLEDSAVYLCAEGGGGGYTFGSGTRLTVV.